This T cell receptor beta chain was identified during a study of T and B cells in COVID-19 patients. In the study overall: The recovered cohort's median age was roughly 31 years, versus around 70 years in active infection.

BIOMED2 TRB-A/B primer pools were used in multiplex TRB PCR. TCRdb re-called the multiplex PCR reads through MiXCR, storing one row per CDR3 protein. The sample includes thousands of distinct CDR3 sequences, about a quarter seen only once; the top ten take 68%. From blood, about 240-500 ng of genomic DNA served as TRB template. Trimming removed 6 bases at V and 4 bases at J, with 9 bases between. The CDR3 totals 12 residues. Germline V gene data show CDR1 as MDHEN and CDR2 as SYDVKM. The clonotype comes from a human donor with active COVID-19. The rearrangement uses TRBV28 and TRBJ2-5; D is uncertain. What was sequenced was blood. CDR3: CASRFNGETQYF. CDR3 in DNA: TGTGCCAGCAGATTTAACGGAGAGACCCAGTACTTC.